The 27 T cell receptor beta chains given below trace back to one sample, sequenced in a study of T cells in Graves' hyperthyroidism and ophthalmopathy. Amplification of TCR beta CDR3 regions used RNA as the template. HTBI primers were employed in a first-round RT-PCR of the TCR CDR3. A single record per CDR3 protein comes from TCRdb applying MiXCR to the multiplex PCR reads. The table includes more than 500,000 distinct CDR3 sequences, roughly 14% detected once. The sequenced material came from blood. The receptors stem from a woman in her 40s with Graves' ophthalmopathy.

This clonotype was counted at least ten times. This chain joins TRBV6-5 and TRBJ2-5, with D unresolved. Germline V lookup: CDR1 MNHEY, CDR2 SVGAGI. V lost 10 bases to trimming and J lost 0 bases, with 9 bases between them. The CDR3 sequence is 12 residues long. CDR3 sequence reads: CATGRDQETQYF. In nucleotides, the CDR3 is TGTGCCACCGGCCGGGACCAAGAGACCCAGTACTTC.

This clonotype was seen at least ten times. The J gene is TRBJ2-2, the V gene TRBV27; no clear D gene. Germline CDR1 and CDR2: MNHEY and SMNVEV (reference sequence). The CDR3 runs 15 residues. With 1 base removed from V and 0 bases from J, the gap between germline ends came to 6 bases. Here the CDR3 reads CASSLYGSNTGELFF. The CDR3 DNA follows: TGTGCCAGCAGTTTATATGGGTCGAACACCGGGGAGCTGTTTTTT.

This clonotype was detected many times. The genes are TRBV6-2 or TRBV6-3 and TRBJ2-2; 10 nucleotides align to TRBD2. CDR3 length: 16 residues. The germline gives CDR1 MNHEY, CDR2 SVGEGT. V trimming: 6 bases; J trimming: 6 bases; junction bases outside the gene matches: 10. DNA for the CDR3: TGTGCCAGCAGCCCGGTTGGGGGACTAGCGCCCGGGGAGCTGTTTTTT. As protein: CASSPVGGLAPGELFF.

This chain uses TRBV6-5 with TRBJ2-7, with TRBD2 identical over 13 bases. Germline V gene lookup returns CDR1 MNHEY and CDR2 SVGAGI. With 4 bases clipped from V and 7 bases from J, the junction kept 7 bases outside the gene matches. The CDR3 is made up of 15 amino acids. CDR3 bases: TGTGCCAGCAGTTCCTGGACTAGCGGGAGTAAGGAGCAGTACTTC. Translating it yields CASSSWTSGSKEQYF.

In this sample, this clonotype turned up many times. V and J are TRBV7-2 and TRBJ2-5; 8 nucleotides agree with TRBD1. The ends lost 6 bases at V and 7 bases at J; junction bases unmatched: 1. The CDR3 has 11 residues. Per germline, CDR1 SGHTA and CDR2 FQGNSA. CDR3 loop: CASRQGVTQYF. DNA of the CDR3: TGTGCCAGCAGACAGGGGGTGACCCAGTACTTC.

In this sample, this clonotype turned up many times. The rearrangement uses TRBV2 and TRBJ2-7; D unclear. The CDR3 sequence is 15 residues long. Germline CDR1 and CDR2: SNHLY and FYNNEI. V was cut by 10 bases and J by 2 bases, with 21 bases left in between. CDR3 amino acids: CATTRSPDGPYEQYF. CDR3 in DNA: TGTGCCACCACACGAAGCCCGGACGGTCCCTACGAGCAGTACTTC.

There are many counts of this clonotype. The chain combines TRBV5-6 with TRBJ2-5, with a tentative D call TRBD1 (5 bases). The CDR3 covers 15 residues. Trimming removed 0 bases from V and 1 base from J, with 10 bases in between. In germline, CDR1 is SGHDT, CDR2 YYEEEE. The CDR3 is CASSLDQGFQETQYF. The CDR3 bases are TGTGCCAGCAGCTTGGATCAGGGCTTCCAAGAGACCCAGTACTTC.

The chain couples TRBV12-3 or TRBV12-4 to TRBJ2-2; TRBD2 might be the D (5 bases). The CDR3 contains 15 residues. Trimming cost V 5 bases and J 2 bases, with 12 bases left between them. For the CDR3, the DNA is TGTGCCAGCAGTCAGCGGCCCCCAAACACCGGGGAGCTGTTTTTT. Encoded protein: CASSQRPPNTGELFF.

In its sample, this clonotype was seen many times. The CDR3 DNA sequence: TGTGCCATCAGTTCACAGGGCAACACTGAAGCTTTCTTT. Encoded protein: CAISSQGNTEAFF. This chain connects TRBV10-3 to TRBJ1-1; D is possibly TRBD1 (6 bases). CDR1 ENHRY and CDR2 SYGVKD come from the germline V gene. This CDR3 is built from 13 residues. V dropped 5 bases and J dropped 2 bases, with 9 bases sitting between them.

This clonotype was seen repeatedly, ten times or more. The genes are TRBV6-5 and TRBJ2-7, with 10 bases lining up with TRBD1. From germline, CDR1 is MNHEY and CDR2 SVGAGI. V shed 0 bases, J shed 4 bases, and the junction held 3 bases outside the gene matches. The CDR3 extends over 15 amino acids. DNA of the CDR3: TGTGCCAGCAGTTACTCGTGGACAGGGGGATACGAGCAGTACTTC. Translation gives CASSYSWTGGYEQYF.

This clonotype came up many times. The gene calls are TRBV7-8 and TRBJ2-1, with TRBD2 as a possible D gene (5 bases). Germline V gene data show CDR1 as SGHVS and CDR2 as FQNEAQ. This CDR3 has 14 amino acids. V was trimmed by 0 bases and J by 4 bases, leaving 7 bases between them. CDR3 nucleotides: TGTGCCAGCAGCTTAGCCACTAGTTACAATGAGCAGTTCTTC. It is translated as CASSLATSYNEQFF.

The sample holds many counts of this clonotype. The chain is built from TRBV20-1 and TRBJ2-4; unclear D gene. Trimming removed 4 bases at V and 0 bases at J, with 10 bases between. Germline CDR1 DFQATT, CDR2 SNEGSKA (reference sequence). This CDR3 has 14 residues. The CDR3 bases are TGCAGTGCTATCCAAGAAGTAGCCAAAAACATTCAGTACTTC. It specifies CSAIQEVAKNIQYF.

This clonotype has at least ten counts. V is TRBV28 and J is TRBJ2-7, with TRBD1 matching over 7 bases. The CDR3 loop spans 12 amino acids. V lost 4 bases, J lost 6 bases, and 3 bases stayed unmatched. CDR1 and CDR2 (germline): MDHEN, SYDVKM. For the CDR3, the DNA is TGTGCCAGCAGTTGGGACAGACGCGAGCAGTACTTC. Translated, it gives CASSWDRREQYF.

Many counts were recorded for this clonotype. This rearrangement joins TRBV10-3 to TRBJ2-7, with 12 bases aligning to TRBD2. V shed 6 bases and J 2 bases; nucleotides not matched to a gene: 8. Germline-derived CDR1 and CDR2 are ENHRY and SYGVKD. The CDR3 spans 16 residues. In nucleotides, the CDR3 is TGTGCCATCAGCCCCGGACTAGCGGGAAGGGCCTACGAGCAGTACTTC. It specifies CAISPGLAGRAYEQYF.

This clonotype was observed at least ten times. The chain joins TRBV14 to TRBJ2-5; D ambiguous. The length of the CDR3 is 14 residues. Trimming shortened V by 5 bases and J by 5 bases, and 15 bases separated the two germline ends. Germline-derived CDR1 and CDR2 are SGHDN and FVKESK. The CDR3 DNA is TGTGCCAGCAGCGTCCGTACCACAAGGGAGACCCAGTACTTC. This gives the protein CASSVRTTRETQYF.

The table lists this clonotype with many counts. The J gene is TRBJ1-2, the V gene TRBV10-3; TRBD1 matches at 7 bases. CDR1 is ENHRY, CDR2 SYGVKD, per germline. J gave up 6 bases and V 2 bases, and 9 bases lay outside the gene matches. This CDR3 region has 15 residues. The CDR3, as DNA: TGTGCCATCAGTGAGACAGGGGCCGGCCAGAATGGCTACACCTTC. Encoded protein: CAISETGAGQNGYTF.

The table lists this clonotype with a few counts. This may arise from a read error, as a much more abundant clone is one base away. The rearrangement uses TRBV19 and TRBJ2-5, with a tentative D call TRBD2 (6 bases). Germline V gene sequence: CDR1 LNHDA, CDR2 SQIVND (reference sequence). The CDR3 spans 15 residues. CDR3 region: CTSSISREVGETQYF. As DNA, the CDR3 is TGTACCAGTAGTATCTCCAGGGAGGTTGGTGAGACCCAGTACTTC.

V and J are TRBV27 and TRBJ2-7, with D maybe TRBD1 (6 bases). Germline CDR1 MNHEY, CDR2 SMNVEV (reference sequence). The CDR3 runs 14 residues. Between the trimmed V and J ends, which lost 2 bases and 7 bases, there was a span of 15 bases. CDR3 residues: CASSLARGMSEQYF. The CDR3 DNA reads TGTGCCAGCAGTTTAGCCAGGGGAATGAGTGAGCAGTACTTC.

This clonotype was recorded at least ten times. This rearrangement joins TRBV6-5 to TRBJ2-5; TRBD2 is a possible D gene (5 bases). The CDR3 loop spans 15 amino acids. Germline CDR1 reads MNHEY; CDR2 reads SVGAGI. V was cut by 2 bases and J by 5 bases, with 15 bases left in between. Here the CDR3 DNA reads TGTGCCAGCAGTTACCAACGGACTCCTAGGGAGACCCAGTACTTC. As protein: CASSYQRTPRETQYF.

This clonotype was observed at least ten times. The chain is built from TRBV11-1 and TRBJ2-2, with 7 nucleotides matching TRBD1. The CDR3 sequence is 15 residues long. Germline V gives CDR1 SGHAT, CDR2 FQDESV (reference sequence). V lost 0 bases, J lost 7 bases, and 5 bases stayed unmatched. The CDR3 protein is CASSLAGTVSGELFF. Here the CDR3 DNA reads TGTGCCAGCAGCTTAGCGGGGACAGTAAGCGGGGAGCTGTTTTTT.

This clonotype was recorded many times. The J gene is TRBJ2-7, the V gene TRBV20-1; D ambiguous. Germline V gives CDR1 DFQATT, CDR2 SNEGSKA (reference sequence). This CDR3 region has 11 residues. Deletions cut 2 bases from V and 7 bases from J, with 9 bases between. CDR3 region: CSARQLGEQYF. CDR3 nucleotides: TGCAGTGCTAGACAGCTGGGAGAGCAGTACTTC.

Turning to this clonotype: A junction boundary mismatches the germline segment, possibly from a read error. The chain couples TRBV7-9 to TRBJ2-4; a weak D match, TRBD1 (5 bases). This CDR3 has 14 amino acids. Germline V gene data show CDR1 as SEHNR and CDR2 as FQNEAQ (reference sequence). This chain's CDR3 is CANSKQDFGDIQYF. The CDR3 DNA reads as TGTGCCAACAGCAAACAGGATTTTGGGGACATTCAGTACTTC.

This clonotype has a count of ten or more. The V gene is TRBV6-5, the J gene TRBJ1-5; 7 positions match TRBD1. The CDR3 covers 18 residues. Germline V gene data show CDR1 as MNHEY and CDR2 as SVGAGI. Trimming cost V 4 bases and J 6 bases; bases outside gene matches: 18. CDR3 amino acids: CASSLQTGAGKIGQPQHF. In DNA form, the CDR3 reads TGTGCCAGCAGTTTACAAACAGGGGCCGGGAAGATCGGTCAGCCCCAGCATTTT.

This clonotype came up many times. This chain connects TRBV27 to TRBJ1-2; TRBD1 is a possible D gene (5 bases). The CDR3 loop spans 15 amino acids. V shed 1 base and J shed 1 base, with 10 bases lying between them. Germline CDR1 is MNHEY and CDR2 is SMNVEV (reference sequence). CDR3: CASSLYWGDNYGYTF. CDR3 coding DNA: TGTGCCAGCAGTTTATATTGGGGGGATAACTATGGCTACACCTTC.

In its sample, this clonotype was seen many times. The rearrangement joins TRBV4-3 to TRBJ2-7; 7 nucleotides match TRBD2. CDR1 is LGHNA, CDR2 YSLEER, per germline. The CDR3 has 17 amino acids. The V segment lost 4 bases and the J segment 0 bases; nucleotides outside the gene matches: 12. The CDR3 DNA follows: TGCGCCAGCAGCCGCTCTTTGGCCGGGAGGAGCTCCTACGAGCAGTACTTC. It translates to CASSRSLAGRSSYEQYF.

This sequence joins TRBV11-1 and TRBJ2-2; D is possibly TRBD1 (6 bases). This CDR3 is 16 amino acids long. The V end was cut by 5 bases, the J end by 4 bases, with 17 bases between. Germline lookup yields CDR1 SGHAT and CDR2 FQDESV (reference sequence). The CDR3 reads CASSPIQGDATGELFF. CDR3 DNA: TGTGCCAGCAGCCCAATACAGGGTGATGCCACCGGGGAGCTGTTTTTT.

V and J are TRBV6-2 or TRBV6-3 and TRBJ2-7; 8 nucleotides align to TRBD1. Trimming at V came to 7 bases and at J to 5 bases, leaving 7 bases not matched to a gene. CDR1 is MNHEY and CDR2 is SVGEGT in the germline V gene. This CDR3 contains 13 residues. The CDR3 coding sequence is TGTGCCAGCACCAAGGACAGGGCTCACGAGCAGTACTTC. It encodes CASTKDRAHEQYF.